The 11 T cell receptor beta chains below all came from one sample that was sequenced in a study of T-cell reconstitution after alpha-beta-depleted transplantation in children. Unique molecular identifiers were used in preparing the TCRbeta library. One entry per CDR3 protein results from TCRdb running MiXCR on the PCR reads. The sample includes 450,000 to 550,000 distinct CDR3 sequences, 9.5% to 12% of them seen just once. The sequences come from PBMCs, mostly from graft donor cells, collected 180 days after TCRalphabeta/CD19-depleted stem cell transplant. The receptors were sampled from a female patient aged 2 to 10 who had a stem cell transplant for aplastic anemia, so the T cells may come from the graft donor.

This clonotype has a count of ten or more. The chain combines TRBV12-3 or TRBV12-4 with TRBJ1-6; no clear D gene. Trimming left V 4 bases short and J 12 bases short, with 19 bases between. The CDR3 has 15 amino acids. The CDR3 DNA reads TGTGCCAGCAGTTCCCGCGGAGGGTCCTTCGGACCCCTCCACTTT. It encodes CASSSRGGSFGPLHF.

This clonotype was seen a few times. The CDR3 DNA reads as TGTGCCAGCAGCTGGACAGGGGGGCCGGAGACCCAGTACTTC. Its protein product is CASSWTGGPETQYF. The chain links TRBV5-5 to TRBJ2-5; 10 bases map to TRBD1. Germline assignment: CDR1 SGHKS and CDR2 YYEKEE (reference sequence). J gave up 5 bases and V 3 bases, and 4 bases lay outside the gene matches. CDR3 length equals 14 residues.

This clonotype has more than one count but fewer than ten. This chain links TRBV7-2 with TRBJ2-7; D is undetermined. This CDR3 contains 13 residues. From germline, CDR1 is SGHTA and CDR2 FQGNSA. V lost 4 bases, J lost 0 bases, and 7 bases lay in between. The CDR3 DNA sequence: TGTGCCAGCAGCTCCCCCCTCTCCTACGAGCAGTACTTC. As protein: CASSSPLSYEQYF. Complete variable domain (other parts from reference TRBV7-2 and TRBJ2-7): GAGVSQSPSNKVTEKGKDVELRCDPISGHTALYWYRQSLGQGLEFLIYFQGNSAPDKSGLPSDRFSAERTGGSVSTLTIQRTQQEDSAVYLCASSSPLSYEQYFGPGTRLTVT.

The chain uses TRBV6-2 or TRBV6-3 and TRBJ2-1; D uncertain. Germline CDR1 reads MNHEY; CDR2 reads SVGEGT. The CDR3 covers 13 residues. V was clipped by 2 bases and J by 8 bases, with 10 bases between them. CDR3 nucleotides: TGTGCCAGCAGTTACCCATCGTCGGATGAGCAGTTCTTC. Protein: CASSYPSSDEQFF.

Here the CDR3 DNA reads TGTGCCAGCAGTTTTTTTACTAGCGGGAACGCAGATACGCAGTATTTT. Its protein product is CASSFFTSGNADTQYF. The chain joins TRBV12-3 or TRBV12-4 to TRBJ2-3, with TRBD2 matching 10 bases. With V trimmed by 3 bases and J by 4 bases, 7 bases remained unmatched. CDR3 length: 16 residues.

This clonotype occurred a few times. The genes are TRBV20-1 and TRBJ2-5; weak D call: TRBD1 (6 bases). Trimming pared 3 bases from V and 1 base from J, leaving 21 bases between. CDR3 length: 17 residues. Germline V CDR1 and CDR2: DFQATT, SNEGSKA (reference sequence). CDR3 sequence (DNA): TGCAGTGCTAGGCGTATCTTGGACAGAGAACCCCAAGAGACCCAGTACTTC. This sequence encodes CSARRILDREPQETQYF.

This chain connects TRBV12-3 or TRBV12-4 to TRBJ1-1; 10 nucleotides match TRBD1. V shed 5 bases and J 4 bases; nucleotides not matched to a gene: 10. CDR3 length equals 16 residues. The CDR3 protein is CASSPGTGARGTEAFF. The DNA of the CDR3 is TGTGCCAGCAGTCCCGGGACAGGGGCGCGAGGCACTGAAGCTTTCTTT.

This clonotype was seen only a few times. This sequence joins TRBV20-1 and TRBJ1-5, with 10 nucleotides matching TRBD1. This CDR3 contains 15 residues. CDR1 and CDR2 (germline): DFQATT, SNEGSKA (reference sequence). J was trimmed by 6 bases and V by 3 bases; bases with no gene match: 8. CDR3 nucleotides: TGCAGTGCTAGTATCGACAGGGGGCGCAGTCAGCCCCAGCATTTT. Translating it yields CSASIDRGRSQPQHF.

This clonotype was picked up a small number of times. This chain uses TRBV28 with TRBJ2-3; the match to TRBD2 covers 11 bases. The CDR3 has 17 residues. V trimming: 5 bases; J trimming: 4 bases; junction bases outside the gene matches: 11. Germline loops: CDR1 MDHEN, CDR2 SYDVKM. CDR3 in DNA: TGTGCCAGCAGTAGCGTTCGACTAGCGGGATTGTCAGATACGCAGTATTTT. Translating gives CASSSVRLAGLSDTQYF.

The J gene is TRBJ2-2, the V gene TRBV25-1; 11 bases agree with TRBD2. After removal of 1 base from V and 6 bases from J, the junction contained 16 bases not matched to a gene. This CDR3 contains 20 residues. CDR1 and CDR2 from the germline V gene are MGHDK and SYGVNS. CDR3 sequence (DNA): TGTGCCAGCAGTGAATTTGGTACGGTAGCGGGGGGGCTCTTTTCCGGGGAGCTGTTTTTT. Its protein is CASSEFGTVAGGLFSGELFF.

This chain joins TRBV11-1 and TRBJ2-6, with a tentative D call TRBD2 (6 bases). V gave up 5 bases and J gave up 0 bases, with 17 bases separating them. CDR1 and CDR2 from the germline V gene are SGHAT and FQDESV (reference sequence). The CDR3 sequence is 18 residues long. Here the CDR3 DNA reads TGTGCCAGCAGCCGGGCGGGGTTTTTTACCTCTGGGGCCAACGTCCTGACTTTC. Encoded protein: CASSRAGFFTSGANVLTF. Combining the CDR3 with reference TRBV11-1 and TRBJ2-6 gives the whole variable domain EAEVAQSPRYKITEKSQAVAFWCDPISGHATLYWYRQILGQGPELLVQFQDESVVDDSQLPKDRFSAERLKGVDSTLKIQPAELGDSAMYLCASSRAGFFTSGANVLTFGAGSRLTVL.